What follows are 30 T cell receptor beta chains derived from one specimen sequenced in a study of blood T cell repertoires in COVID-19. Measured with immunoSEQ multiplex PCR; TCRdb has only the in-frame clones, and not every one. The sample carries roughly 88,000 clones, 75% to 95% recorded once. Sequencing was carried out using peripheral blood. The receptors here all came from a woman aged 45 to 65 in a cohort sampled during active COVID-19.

The CDR3 is CASCPSGTGVYEQYF. The CDR3 bases are TGTGCCAGCTGCCCCTCTGGGACAGGGGTGTACGAGCAGTACTTC. This chain joins TRBV6-5 and TRBJ2-7; 10 nucleotides align to TRBD1. The CDR3 sequence is 15 residues long. Per the germline V gene, CDR1 is MNHEY and CDR2 is SVGAGI. The junction had 11 bases not matched to a gene; V was cut back by 8 bases and J by 4 bases.

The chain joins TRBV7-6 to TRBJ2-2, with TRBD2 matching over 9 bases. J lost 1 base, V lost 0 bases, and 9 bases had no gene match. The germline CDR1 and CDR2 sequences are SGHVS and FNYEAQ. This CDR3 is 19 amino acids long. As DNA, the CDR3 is TGTGCCAGCAGCTTAGCCTTAGCGGGGGACGACCTGAACACCGGGGAGCTGTTTTTT. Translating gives CASSLALAGDDLNTGELFF.

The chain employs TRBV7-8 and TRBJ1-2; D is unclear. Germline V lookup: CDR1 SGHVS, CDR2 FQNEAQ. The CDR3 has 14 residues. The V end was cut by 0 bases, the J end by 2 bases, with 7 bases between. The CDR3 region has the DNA TGTGCCAGCAGCTTAGCAGGGAGAAACTATGGCTACACCTTC. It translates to CASSLAGRNYGYTF. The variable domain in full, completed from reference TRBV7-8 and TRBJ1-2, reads GAGVSQSPRYKVAKRGQDVALRCDPISGHVSLFWYQQALGQGPEFLTYFQNEAQLDKSGLPSDRFFAERPEGSVSTLKIQRTQQEDSAVYLCASSLAGRNYGYTFGSGTRLTVV.

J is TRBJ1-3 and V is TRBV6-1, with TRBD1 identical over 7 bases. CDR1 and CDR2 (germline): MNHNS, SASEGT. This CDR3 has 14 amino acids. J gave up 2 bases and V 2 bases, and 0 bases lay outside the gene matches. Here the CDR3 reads CASSETGAGNTIYF. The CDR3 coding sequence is TGTGCCAGCAGTGAAACAGGGGCTGGAAACACCATATATTTT.

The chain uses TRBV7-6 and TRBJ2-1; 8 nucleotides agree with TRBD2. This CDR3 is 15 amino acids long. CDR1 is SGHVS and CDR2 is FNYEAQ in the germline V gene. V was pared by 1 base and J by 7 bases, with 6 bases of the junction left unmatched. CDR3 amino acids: CASSLDPGGLNEQFF. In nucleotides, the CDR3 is TGTGCCAGCAGCTTAGATCCGGGGGGGCTAAATGAGCAGTTCTTC.

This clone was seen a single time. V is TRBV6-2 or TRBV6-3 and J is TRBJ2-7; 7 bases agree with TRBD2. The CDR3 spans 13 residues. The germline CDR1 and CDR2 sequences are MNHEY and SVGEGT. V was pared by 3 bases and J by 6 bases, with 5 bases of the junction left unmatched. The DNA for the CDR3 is TGTGCCAGCAGTTATCGGCGGGAGCGCGAGCAGTACTTC. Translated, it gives CASSYRREREQYF.

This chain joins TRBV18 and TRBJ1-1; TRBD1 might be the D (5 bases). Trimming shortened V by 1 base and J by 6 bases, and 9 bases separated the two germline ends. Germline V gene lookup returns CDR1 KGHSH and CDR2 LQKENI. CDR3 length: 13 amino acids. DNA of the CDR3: TGTGCCAGCTCACCACGACAGAGCTCTGAAGCTTTCTTT. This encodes CASSPRQSSEAFF.

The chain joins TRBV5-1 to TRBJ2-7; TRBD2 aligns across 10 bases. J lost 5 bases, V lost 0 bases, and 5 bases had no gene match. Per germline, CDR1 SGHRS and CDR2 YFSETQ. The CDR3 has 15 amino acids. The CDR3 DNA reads TGCGCCAGCAGCTTGGTAGCGGGAGGTTTGGACGAGCAGTACTTC. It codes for CASSLVAGGLDEQYF.

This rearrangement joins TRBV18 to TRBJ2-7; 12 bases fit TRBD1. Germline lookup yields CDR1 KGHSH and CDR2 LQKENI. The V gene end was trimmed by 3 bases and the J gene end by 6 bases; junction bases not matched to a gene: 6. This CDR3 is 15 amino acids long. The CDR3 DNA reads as TGTGCCAGCTCACCGCCGGGACAGGGGGCTGGCGAGCAGTACTTC. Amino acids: CASSPPGQGAGEQYF.

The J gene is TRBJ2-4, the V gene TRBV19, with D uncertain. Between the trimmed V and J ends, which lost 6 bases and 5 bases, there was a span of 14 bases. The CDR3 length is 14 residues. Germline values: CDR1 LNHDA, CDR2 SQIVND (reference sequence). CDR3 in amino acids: CASRSDYGENIQYF. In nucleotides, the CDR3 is TGTGCCAGTAGGTCTGATTATGGAGAAAACATTCAGTACTTC.

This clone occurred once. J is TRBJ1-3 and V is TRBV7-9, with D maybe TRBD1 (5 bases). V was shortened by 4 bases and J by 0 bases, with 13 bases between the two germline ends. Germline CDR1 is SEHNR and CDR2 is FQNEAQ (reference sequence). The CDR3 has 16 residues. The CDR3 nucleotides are TGTGCCAGCAGCTCCAGTAGGACAAACTCTGGAAACACCATATATTTT. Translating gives CASSSSRTNSGNTIYF. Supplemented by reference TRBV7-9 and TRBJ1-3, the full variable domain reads DTGVSQNPRHKITKRGQNVTFRCDPISEHNRLYWYRQTLGQGPEFLTYFQNEAQLEKSRLLSDRFSAERPKGSFSTLEIQRTEQGDSAMYLCASSSSRTNSGNTIYFGEGSWLTVV.

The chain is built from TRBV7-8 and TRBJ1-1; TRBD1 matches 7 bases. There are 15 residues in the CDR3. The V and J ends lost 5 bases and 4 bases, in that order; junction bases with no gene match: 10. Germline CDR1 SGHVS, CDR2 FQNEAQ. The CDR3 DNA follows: TGTGCCAGCAGCCCGGAGCAGGGGGTAGGCACTGAAGCTTTCTTT. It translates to CASSPEQGVGTEAFF.

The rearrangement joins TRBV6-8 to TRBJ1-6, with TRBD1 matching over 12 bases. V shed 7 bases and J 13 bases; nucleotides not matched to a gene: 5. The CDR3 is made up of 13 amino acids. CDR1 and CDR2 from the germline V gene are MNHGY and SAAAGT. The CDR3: CASIAGQGAPLHF. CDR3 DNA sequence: TGTGCCAGCATAGCGGGACAGGGGGCCCCCCTCCACTTT.

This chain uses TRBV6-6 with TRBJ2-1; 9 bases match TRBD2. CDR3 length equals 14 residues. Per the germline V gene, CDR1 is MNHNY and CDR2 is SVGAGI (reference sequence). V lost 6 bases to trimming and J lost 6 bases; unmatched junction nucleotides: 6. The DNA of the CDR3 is TGTGCCAGCAGGAGACTAGCGGCTATCAATGAGCAGTTCTTC. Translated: CASRRLAAINEQFF.

The CDR3 here is CASSQVPGQGAGDTQYF. The DNA for the CDR3 is TGCGCCAGCAGCCAAGTCCCGGGACAGGGGGCGGGAGATACGCAGTATTTT. This sequence joins TRBV4-1 and TRBJ2-3, with 12 nucleotides matching TRBD1. There are 17 residues in the CDR3. CDR1 MGHRA and CDR2 YSYEKL come from the germline V gene. The trim removed 1 base at V and 5 bases at J, leaving 7 bases unmatched.

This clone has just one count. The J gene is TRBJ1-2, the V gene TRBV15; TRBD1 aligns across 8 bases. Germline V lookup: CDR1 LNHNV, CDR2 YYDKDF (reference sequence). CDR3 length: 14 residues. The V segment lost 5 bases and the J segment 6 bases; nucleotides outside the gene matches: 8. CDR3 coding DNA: TGTGCCACCAGCCTCCCCAGGGGGCCGAATGGCTACACCTTC. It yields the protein CATSLPRGPNGYTF.

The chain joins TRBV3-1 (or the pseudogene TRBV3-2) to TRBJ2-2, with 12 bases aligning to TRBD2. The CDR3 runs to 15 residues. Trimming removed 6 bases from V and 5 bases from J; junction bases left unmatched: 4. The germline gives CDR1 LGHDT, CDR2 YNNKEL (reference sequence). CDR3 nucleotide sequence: TGTGCCAGCAGAGAGACTAGCGGGAGTACCGGGGAGCTGTTTTTT. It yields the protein CASRETSGSTGELFF.

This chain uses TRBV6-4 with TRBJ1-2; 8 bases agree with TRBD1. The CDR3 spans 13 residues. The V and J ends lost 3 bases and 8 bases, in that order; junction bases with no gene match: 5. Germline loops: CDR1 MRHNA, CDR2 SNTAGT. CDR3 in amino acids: CASSDSTGVGYTF. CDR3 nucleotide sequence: TGTGCCAGCAGTGATTCGACAGGGGTCGGCTACACCTTC.

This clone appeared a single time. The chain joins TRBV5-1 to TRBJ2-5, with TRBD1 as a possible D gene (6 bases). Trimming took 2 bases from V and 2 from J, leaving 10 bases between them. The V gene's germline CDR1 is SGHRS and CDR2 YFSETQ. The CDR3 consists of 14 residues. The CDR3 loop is CASSLRDIQETQYF. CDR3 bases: TGCGCCAGCAGCTTACGGGACATACAAGAGACCCAGTACTTC.

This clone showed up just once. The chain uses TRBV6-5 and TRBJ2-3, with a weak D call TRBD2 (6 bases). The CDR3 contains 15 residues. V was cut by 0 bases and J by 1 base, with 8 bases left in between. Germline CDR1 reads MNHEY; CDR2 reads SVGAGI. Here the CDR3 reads CASSYSGGRTDTQYF. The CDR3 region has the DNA TGTGCCAGCAGTTACTCGGGGGGACGCACAGATACGCAGTATTTT.

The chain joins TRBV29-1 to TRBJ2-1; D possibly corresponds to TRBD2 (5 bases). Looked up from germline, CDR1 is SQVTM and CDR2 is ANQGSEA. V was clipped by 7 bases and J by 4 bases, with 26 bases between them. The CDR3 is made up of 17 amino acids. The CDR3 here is CSALEGFPGVRYNEQFF. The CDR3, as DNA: TGCAGCGCTCTCGAGGGCTTTCCCGGGGTACGGTACAATGAGCAGTTCTTC.

CDR3 in amino acids: CASRAWAGVYEQYF. As DNA, the CDR3 is TGTGCCAGCAGGGCCTGGGCAGGGGTATACGAGCAGTACTTC. The chain combines TRBV28 with TRBJ2-7, with D possibly being TRBD1 (6 bases). Germline assignment: CDR1 MDHEN and CDR2 SYDVKM. The CDR3 covers 14 residues. V lost 6 bases and J 4 bases, leaving 16 bases between the germline ends.

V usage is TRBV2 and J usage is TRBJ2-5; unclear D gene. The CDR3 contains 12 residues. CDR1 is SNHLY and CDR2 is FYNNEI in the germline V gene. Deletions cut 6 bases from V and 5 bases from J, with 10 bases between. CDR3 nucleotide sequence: TGTGCCAGCAGCGGCACGAGGGAGACCCAGTACTTC. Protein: CASSGTRETQYF.

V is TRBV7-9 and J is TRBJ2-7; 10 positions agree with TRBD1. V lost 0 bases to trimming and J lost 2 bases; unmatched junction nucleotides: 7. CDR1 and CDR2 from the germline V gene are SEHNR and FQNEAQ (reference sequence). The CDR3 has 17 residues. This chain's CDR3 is CASSLAWRQGATYEQYF. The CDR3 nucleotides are TGTGCCAGCAGCTTAGCGTGGAGACAGGGGGCAACCTACGAGCAGTACTTC.

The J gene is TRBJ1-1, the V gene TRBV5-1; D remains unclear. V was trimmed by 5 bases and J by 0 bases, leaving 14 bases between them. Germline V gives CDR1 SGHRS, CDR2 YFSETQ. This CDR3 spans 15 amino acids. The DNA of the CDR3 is TGCGCCAGCAGGGCAGTCGGCGGGATGAACACTGAAGCTTTCTTT. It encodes CASRAVGGMNTEAFF. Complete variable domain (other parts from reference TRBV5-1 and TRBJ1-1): KAGVTQTPRYLIKTRGQQVTLSCSPISGHRSVSWYQQTPGQGLQFLFEYFSETQRNKGNFPGRFSGRQFSNSRSEMNVSTLELGDSALYLCASRAVGGMNTEAFFGQGTRLTVV.

CDR3 amino acids: CASSFGGNYGYTF. The CDR3 DNA sequence: TGTGCCAGCAGTTTTGGGGGCAACTATGGCTACACCTTC. The chain uses TRBV27 and TRBJ1-2; tentative D call: TRBD1 (6 bases). Germline CDR1 is MNHEY and CDR2 is SMNVEV (reference sequence). Trimming shortened V by 3 bases and J by 2 bases, and 7 bases separated the two germline ends. This CDR3 has 13 amino acids.

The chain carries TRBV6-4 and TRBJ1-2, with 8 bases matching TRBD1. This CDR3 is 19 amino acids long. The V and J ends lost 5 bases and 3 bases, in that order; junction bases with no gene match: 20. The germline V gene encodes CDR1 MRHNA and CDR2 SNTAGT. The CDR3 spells CASSTRGQFSPREDYGYTF. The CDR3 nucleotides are TGTGCCAGCAGTACCAGGGGGCAGTTCAGTCCTCGAGAGGACTATGGCTACACCTTC.

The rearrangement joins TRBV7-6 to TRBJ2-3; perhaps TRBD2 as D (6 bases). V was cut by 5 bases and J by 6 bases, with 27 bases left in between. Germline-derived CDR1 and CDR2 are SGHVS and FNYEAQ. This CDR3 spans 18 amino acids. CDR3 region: CASSPTRRGIIAADTQYF. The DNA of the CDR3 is TGTGCCAGCAGCCCGACCCGTCGGGGCATAATAGCGGCGGATACGCAGTATTTT.

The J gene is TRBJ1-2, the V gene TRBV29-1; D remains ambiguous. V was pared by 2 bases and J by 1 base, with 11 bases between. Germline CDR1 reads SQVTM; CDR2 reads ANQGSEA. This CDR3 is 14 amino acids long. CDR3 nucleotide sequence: TGCAGCGTTGAATCGGGGAGTCTTAACTATGGCTACACCTTC. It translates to CSVESGSLNYGYTF.

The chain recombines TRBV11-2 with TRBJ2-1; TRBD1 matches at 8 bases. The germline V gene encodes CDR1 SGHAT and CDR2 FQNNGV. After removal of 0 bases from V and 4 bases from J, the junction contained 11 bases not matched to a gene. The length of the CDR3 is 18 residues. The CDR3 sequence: CASSLDPGQGIYYNEQFF. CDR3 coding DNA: TGTGCCAGCAGCTTAGACCCCGGACAGGGTATTTATTACAATGAGCAGTTCTTC. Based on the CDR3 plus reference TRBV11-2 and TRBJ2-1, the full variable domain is EAGVAQSPRYKIIEKRQSVAFWCNPISGHATLYWYQQILGQGPKLLIQFQNNGVVDDSQLPKDRFSAERLKGVDSTLKIQPAKLEDSAVYLCASSLDPGQGIYYNEQFFGPGTRLTVL.